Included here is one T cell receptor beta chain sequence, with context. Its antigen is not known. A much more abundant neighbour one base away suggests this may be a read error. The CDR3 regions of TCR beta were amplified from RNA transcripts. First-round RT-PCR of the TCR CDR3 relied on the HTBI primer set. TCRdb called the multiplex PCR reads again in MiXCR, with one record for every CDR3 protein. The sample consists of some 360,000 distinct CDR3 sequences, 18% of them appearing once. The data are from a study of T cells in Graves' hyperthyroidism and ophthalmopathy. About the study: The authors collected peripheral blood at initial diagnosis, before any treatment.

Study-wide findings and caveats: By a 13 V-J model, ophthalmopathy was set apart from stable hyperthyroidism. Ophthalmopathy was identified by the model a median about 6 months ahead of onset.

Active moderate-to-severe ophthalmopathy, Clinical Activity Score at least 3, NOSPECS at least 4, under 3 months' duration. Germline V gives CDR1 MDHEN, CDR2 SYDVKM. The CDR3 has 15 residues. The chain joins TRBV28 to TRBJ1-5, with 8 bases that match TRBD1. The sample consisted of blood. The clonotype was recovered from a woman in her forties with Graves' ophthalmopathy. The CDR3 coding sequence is TGTGTCAGCATTCCGGGGGGACAGGGCAATCAGCCCCAGCATTTT. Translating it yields CVSIPGGQGNQPQHF. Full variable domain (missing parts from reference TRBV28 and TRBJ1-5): DVKVTQSSRYLVKRTGEKVFLECVQDMDHENMFWYRQDPGLGLRLIYFSYDVKMKEKGDIPEGYSVSREKKERFSLILESASTNQTSMYLCVSIPGGQGNQPQHFGDGTRLSIL.